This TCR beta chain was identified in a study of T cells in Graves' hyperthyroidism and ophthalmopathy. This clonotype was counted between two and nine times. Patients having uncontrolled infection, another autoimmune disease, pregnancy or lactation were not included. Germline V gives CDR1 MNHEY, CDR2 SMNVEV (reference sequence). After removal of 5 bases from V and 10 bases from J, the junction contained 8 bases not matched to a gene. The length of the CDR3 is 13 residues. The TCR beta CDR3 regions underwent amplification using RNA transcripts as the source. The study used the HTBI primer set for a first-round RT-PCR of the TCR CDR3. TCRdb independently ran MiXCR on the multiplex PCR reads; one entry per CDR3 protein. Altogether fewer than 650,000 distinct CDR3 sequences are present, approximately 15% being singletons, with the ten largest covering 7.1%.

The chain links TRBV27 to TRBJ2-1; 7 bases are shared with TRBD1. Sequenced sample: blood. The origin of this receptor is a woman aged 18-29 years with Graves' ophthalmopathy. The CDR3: CASSPMTGWEQFF. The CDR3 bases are TGTGCCAGCAGTCCCATGACAGGGTGGGAGCAGTTCTTC.